The 32 T cell receptor beta chains listed next were all sequenced from one sample in a study of T cells of healthy individuals. One entry per CDR3 protein, called by TCRdb with MiXCR from the 5' RACE reads. The table lists 60,000 to 80,000 distinct CDR3 sequences, roughly 15% of them singletons. The origin of the receptors is a human donor in good health.

This clonotype came up many times. V gene TRBV6-4 combines with J gene TRBJ2-7, with 7 bases matching TRBD1. The CDR3 is made up of 13 amino acids. Germline lookup yields CDR1 MRHNA and CDR2 SNTAGT. Trimming at V came to 11 bases and at J to 5 bases, leaving 12 bases not matched to a gene. For the CDR3, the DNA is TGTGCCTGTCCCTTACAGGGGTGCAACGAGCAGTACTTC. It yields the protein CACPLQGCNEQYF.

This clonotype was found a few times. This chain links TRBV12-3 or TRBV12-4 with TRBJ2-3; D gene ambiguous. The CDR3 consists of 15 residues. V was pared by 9 bases and J by 6 bases, with 22 bases between. CDR3 sequence: CASGLDRRSPDTQYF. CDR3 sequence (DNA): TGTGCCAGTGGGCTCGATAGACGTTCACCCGATACGCAGTATTTT.

This clonotype appeared a few times. The chain joins TRBV7-9 to TRBJ1-1; D is undetermined. The CDR3 is made up of 13 amino acids. The V gene lost 7 bases and the J gene lost 4 bases, with 13 bases spanning the gap. In germline, CDR1 is SEHNR, CDR2 FQNEAQ (reference sequence). This CDR3 is CASITSGFTEAFF. Written as DNA, the CDR3 is TGTGCCAGCATTACGTCGGGGTTCACTGAAGCTTTCTTT.

The genes are TRBV23-1 and TRBJ2-1; TRBD1 matches 9 bases. TRBV23-1 is an open reading frame whose function is uncertain. Trimming took 2 bases from V and 5 from J; bases not matched to a gene: 4. The CDR3 has 15 amino acids. The CDR3 region is CASSQVGQGDNEQFF. DNA of the CDR3: TGCGCCAGCAGTCAAGTGGGACAGGGCGACAATGAGCAGTTCTTC.

The chain has TRBV6-2 or TRBV6-3 and TRBJ2-7; 8 nucleotides align to TRBD2. There are 14 residues in the CDR3. Germline trimming cut 4 bases from V and 5 bases from J; bases unmatched to any gene: 7. CDR1 is MNHEY and CDR2 is SVGEGT in the germline V gene. Written as DNA, the CDR3 is TGTGCCAGCAGTTCAGGGACTAGGAGCGACGAGCAGTACTTC. It translates to CASSSGTRSDEQYF.

Only a few counts were recorded for this clonotype. This chain links TRBV29-1 with TRBJ1-2; D is possibly TRBD1 (6 bases). The V gene lost 7 bases and the J gene lost 4 bases, with 13 bases spanning the gap. There are 12 residues in the CDR3. Looked up from germline, CDR1 is SQVTM and CDR2 is ANQGSEA. CDR3 nucleotide sequence: TGCAGCGGCGGGGACACCTTCTATGGCTACACCTTC. The encoded protein is CSGGDTFYGYTF.

This clonotype was recorded at least ten times. V gene TRBV20-1 combines with J gene TRBJ2-1, with no clear D. CDR1 is DFQATT and CDR2 is SNEGSKA in the germline V gene (reference sequence). This CDR3 is built from 13 residues. V lost 6 bases to trimming and J lost 5 bases, with 14 bases between them. This chain's CDR3 is CSARRQRHNEQFF. DNA for the CDR3: TGCAGTGCCCGAAGGCAACGCCACAATGAGCAGTTCTTC.

The chain links TRBV6-6 to TRBJ2-5; TRBD2 aligns across 14 bases. Germline assignment: CDR1 MNHNY and CDR2 SVGAGI (reference sequence). CDR3 length equals 16 residues. V gave up 2 bases and J gave up 6 bases; unmatched junction bases: 5. DNA of the CDR3: TGTGCCAGCAGTTACGGGACTAGCGGGAGATGGCAGACCCAGTACTTC. This encodes CASSYGTSGRWQTQYF.

This clonotype appeared many times. This chain links TRBV3-1 with TRBJ2-2, with no clear D. The CDR3 has 14 amino acids. Germline V gene sequence: CDR1 LGHDT, CDR2 YNNKEL (reference sequence). V gave up 6 bases and J gave up 4 bases, with 12 bases separating them. The CDR3, as DNA: TGTGCCAGCAGGCAGGCTACCTCCACCGGGGAGCTGTTTTTT. This encodes CASRQATSTGELFF.

There are many counts of this clonotype. The gene calls are TRBV6-2 or TRBV6-3 and TRBJ1-2; a weak D match, TRBD1 (5 bases). The CDR3 consists of 13 residues. From germline, CDR1 is MNHEY and CDR2 SVGEGT. The V end was cut by 2 bases, the J end by 3 bases, with 7 bases between. The CDR3 reads CASSYEGHYGYTF. The CDR3, as DNA: TGTGCCAGCAGTTACGAGGGGCACTATGGCTACACCTTC.

Worth noting for this clonotype: At one end, the junction sequence differs from germline, possibly due to a read error. The V and J genes are TRBV4-1 and TRBJ2-7; tentatively, D is TRBD1 or TRBD2 (5 bases each). This CDR3 has 16 residues. CDR1 MGHRA and CDR2 YSYEKL come from the germline V gene. DNA of the CDR3: TGCGCCAGCAGCCAAGAAAGGTCGCTAGCAGGGTACGAGCAGAACTTC. It is translated as CASSQERSLAGYEQNF.

The V and J genes are TRBV7-2 and TRBJ2-2, with 7 bases matching TRBD1. The CDR3 runs to 15 residues. V shed 5 bases and J 0 bases; nucleotides not matched to a gene: 3. The germline gives CDR1 SGHTA, CDR2 FQGNSA. This chain's CDR3 is CASSRDSPNTGELFF. The CDR3 nucleotides read TGTGCCAGCAGCCGGGACAGCCCGAACACCGGGGAGCTGTTTTTT.

The sample holds many counts of this clonotype. The chain joins TRBV4-1 to TRBJ2-7, with a possible D match to TRBD2 (5 bases). The CDR3 is made up of 16 amino acids. Trimming shortened V by 1 base and J by 1 base, and 14 bases separated the two germline ends. Germline V CDR1 and CDR2: MGHRA, YSYEKL. CDR3 sequence reads: CASSQVGGPGSYEQYF. CDR3 sequence (DNA): TGCGCCAGCAGCCAAGTAGGCGGGCCGGGTTCCTACGAGCAGTACTTC.

Regarding this clonotype: A much bigger clone sits one base away, suggesting this may be a read error. This chain uses TRBV20-1 with TRBJ2-7; 12 bases align to TRBD2. This CDR3 comprises 14 residues. V was pared by 6 bases and J by 2 bases, with 5 bases of the junction left unmatched. Germline lookup yields CDR1 DFQATT and CDR2 SNEGSKA (reference sequence). The CDR3 DNA reads as TGCAGTGCCAGCTCTAGCGGGAGGGCCTACGAGCAGTACTTC. Translated: CSASSSGRAYEQYF.

This clonotype was picked up many times. The chain combines TRBV27 with TRBJ2-7; 8 bases map to TRBD1. Trimming removed 0 bases from V and 3 bases from J; junction bases left unmatched: 1. Germline-derived CDR1 and CDR2 are MNHEY and SMNVEV (reference sequence). The CDR3 sequence is 14 residues long. The CDR3 region is CASSLSGQVYEQYF. CDR3 nucleotides: TGTGCCAGCAGTTTATCGGGACAGGTCTACGAGCAGTACTTC.

This clonotype was seen at least ten times. The genes are TRBV11-2 and TRBJ2-7; TRBD2 matches 9 bases. The length of the CDR3 is 15 residues. V trimming: 0 bases; J trimming: 2 bases; junction bases outside the gene matches: 2. CDR1 SGHAT and CDR2 FQNNGV come from the germline V gene. The DNA for the CDR3 is TGTGCCAGCAGCTTAGAACTAGCGGGTACCTACGAGCAGTACTTC. Translating it yields CASSLELAGTYEQYF.

This clonotype has only one observation. The chain is built from TRBV4-1 and TRBJ2-3; 8 bases are a match to TRBD1. CDR3 length: 16 residues. After removal of 5 bases from V and 3 bases from J, the junction contained 10 bases not matched to a gene. Germline lookup yields CDR1 MGHRA and CDR2 YSYEKL. The CDR3 sequence: CASSSPGGSQTDTQYF. CDR3 DNA sequence: TGCGCCAGCAGCTCTCCAGGGGGCTCCCAGACAGATACGCAGTATTTT.

In its sample, this clonotype was seen a few times. The chain is built from TRBV6-5 and TRBJ2-5; 9 bases align to TRBD1. The V and J ends lost 1 base and 5 bases, in that order; junction bases with no gene match: 5. The CDR3 totals 15 residues. Germline V lookup: CDR1 MNHEY, CDR2 SVGAGI. The CDR3 is CASSYLQGQGETQYF. CDR3 DNA sequence: TGTGCCAGCAGTTACTTACAGGGACAGGGTGAGACCCAGTACTTC.

This clonotype was recorded at least ten times. This chain uses TRBV5-1 with TRBJ1-2; D may be TRBD1 (5 bases). Trimming pared 0 bases from V and 4 bases from J, leaving 10 bases between. Germline CDR1 and CDR2: SGHRS and YFSETQ. The CDR3 has 14 residues. The CDR3 here is CASSLDRGVYGYTF. In DNA, the CDR3 is TGCGCCAGCAGCTTGGATCGGGGGGTCTATGGCTACACCTTC.

This clonotype came up many times. The chain is built from TRBV19 and TRBJ2-6; D possibly corresponds to TRBD1 (5 bases). V gave up 3 bases and J gave up 0 bases, with 9 bases separating them. The CDR3 covers 16 residues. Germline V gives CDR1 LNHDA, CDR2 SQIVND (reference sequence). The CDR3 is CASSIDSYSGANVLTF. CDR3 DNA sequence: TGTGCCAGTAGTATCGACAGCTACTCTGGGGCCAACGTCCTGACTTTC.

At least ten counts were recorded for this clonotype. J is TRBJ1-2 and V is TRBV11-2; 8 bases map to TRBD1. The CDR3 is 15 residues long. J was trimmed by 3 bases and V by 8 bases; bases with no gene match: 11. Germline CDR1 and CDR2: SGHAT and FQNNGV. The CDR3 loop is CASAPGTGRHYGYTF. The CDR3 DNA reads TGTGCCAGCGCCCCCGGGACAGGTCGTCACTATGGCTACACCTTC.

The chain couples TRBV29-1 to TRBJ2-3, with D unclear. Germline assignment: CDR1 SQVTM and CDR2 ANQGSEA. Between the trimmed V and J ends, which lost 7 bases and 1 base, there was a span of 9 bases. This CDR3 contains 12 residues. The chain's CDR3 is CSALWGTDTQYF. CDR3 DNA sequence: TGCAGCGCTTTGTGGGGCACAGATACGCAGTATTTT.

This clonotype was seen a handful of times. The CDR3 sequence is CASSNQYRTSGELFF. The CDR3 bases are TGTGCCAGCAGCAACCAATATAGGACTTCCGGGGAGCTGTTTTTT. V gene TRBV11-2 combines with J gene TRBJ2-2; D might be TRBD2 (5 bases). The germline V gene has CDR1 SGHAT and CDR2 FQNNGV. V gave up 5 bases and J gave up 6 bases, with 16 bases separating them. The CDR3 runs 15 residues.

In this sample, this clonotype turned up many times. The V call is TRBV3-1, the J call TRBJ1-1; D is ambiguous. The CDR3 has 12 amino acids. With 1 base removed from V and 5 bases from J, the gap between germline ends came to 5 bases. Germline CDR1 is LGHDT and CDR2 is YNNKEL (reference sequence). CDR3 nucleotides: TGTGCCAGCAGCCAAGCAGAAACTGAAGCTTTCTTT. Its translation: CASSQAETEAFF. Combining the CDR3 with reference TRBV3-1 and TRBJ1-1 gives the whole variable domain DTAVSQTPKYLVTQMGNDKSIKCEQNLGHDTMYWYKQDSKKFLKIMFSYNNKELIINETVPNRFSPKSPDKAHLNLHINSLELGDSAVYFCASSQAETEAFFGQGTRLTVV.

The table lists this clonotype with a few counts. The chain combines TRBV11-2 with TRBJ2-7; D possibly corresponds to TRBD1 (5 bases). The germline V and J ends were trimmed by 1 base and 0 bases, with 7 bases remaining between them. Germline-derived CDR1 and CDR2 are SGHAT and FQNNGV. This CDR3 is built from 14 residues. The CDR3 bases are TGTGCCAGCAGCTTAGGGGGCAGCTCCTACGAGCAGTACTTC. This codes for CASSLGGSSYEQYF.

Details on this clonotype: This sequence may be a read error, since a much larger clone differs from it by one base. CDR3 bases: TGTACCAGCAGCGTGACGGATTACACTGAAGCTTTCTTT. Protein: CTSSVTDYTEAFF. The gene calls are TRBV11-2 and TRBJ1-1; no clear D gene. CDR3 length equals 13 residues. From germline, CDR1 is SGHAT and CDR2 FQNNGV.

This clonotype was counted only a few times. The rearrangement uses TRBV6-1 and TRBJ2-5, with D uncertain. The ends were cut back, 3 bases at V and 5 bases at J, with 16 bases in the middle. The germline V gene encodes CDR1 MNHNS and CDR2 SASEGT. CDR3 size: 15 residues. The CDR3 DNA reads as TGTGCCAGCAGTGAGTCGACCTCCGGTCGGGAGACCCAGTACTTC. Translated: CASSESTSGRETQYF.

This clonotype was seen a few times. The chain joins TRBV18 to TRBJ1-4; unclear D gene. Germline CDR1 KGHSH, CDR2 LQKENI. V dropped 3 bases and J dropped 7 bases, with 12 bases sitting between them. The CDR3 contains 14 residues. CDR3 amino acids: CASSPSIQLEKLFF. The CDR3 DNA sequence: TGTGCCAGCTCACCTAGCATCCAGCTTGAAAAACTGTTTTTT.

This clonotype was observed many times. The chain uses TRBV10-3 and TRBJ2-3, with D tentatively TRBD1 (5 bases). V lost 4 bases and J 1 base, leaving 6 bases between the germline ends. The CDR3 length is 13 residues. Germline V gene sequence: CDR1 ENHRY, CDR2 SYGVKD. CDR3 in amino acids: CAISVTGTDTQYF. CDR3 sequence (DNA): TGTGCCATCAGTGTGACAGGCACAGATACGCAGTATTTT.

This clonotype came up a few times. CDR3 in DNA: TGTGCCACCAGTGATGTCAGGGACAATTCACCCCTCCACTTT. It is translated as CATSDVRDNSPLHF. The chain recombines TRBV24-1 with TRBJ1-6, with D maybe TRBD1 (5 bases). V dropped 3 bases and J dropped 7 bases, with 9 bases sitting between them. CDR3 size: 14 residues. Germline V gene lookup returns CDR1 KGHDR and CDR2 SFDVKD.

This clonotype has a handful of counts. The CDR3 sequence: CASSPSFMDSYNEQFF. DNA for the CDR3: TGTGCCAGCAGCCCCTCCTTTATGGATTCCTACAATGAGCAGTTCTTC. V usage is TRBV7-9 and J usage is TRBJ2-1; no definite D call. This CDR3 spans 16 amino acids. From germline, CDR1 is SEHNR and CDR2 FQNEAQ (reference sequence). V lost 5 bases and J 1 base, leaving 15 bases between the germline ends.

At least ten counts were recorded for this clonotype. The J gene is TRBJ1-2, the V gene TRBV7-9, with TRBD1 matching 9 bases. With V trimmed by 5 bases and J by 8 bases, 15 bases remained unmatched. CDR1 SEHNR and CDR2 FQNEAQ come from the germline V gene (reference sequence). This CDR3 has 16 amino acids. The CDR3 is CASSRSGTGSFEGYTF. In DNA form, the CDR3 reads TGTGCCAGCAGCCGTTCCGGGACAGGGAGTTTTGAGGGCTACACCTTC.